This T cell receptor beta chain was recorded in a study of T-cell reconstitution after alpha-beta-depleted transplantation in children. This CDR3 region has 15 residues. Germline V CDR1 and CDR2: LGHNA, YNFKEQ. Between the trimmed V and J ends, which lost 3 bases and 8 bases, there was a span of 17 bases. The TCRbeta library incorporated unique molecular identifiers. From the PCR reads, TCRdb called clonotypes with MiXCR, one entry per CDR3 protein. The profile covers over 550,000 distinct CDR3 sequences, with over 9.5% appearing a single time and less than 4.5% taken by the ten largest. This sample comprised PBMCs from the stem cell graft donor, obtained from the stem cell graft. This clonotype originated in a human donor who donated a stem cell graft to a child with acute myeloid leukemia. The chain employs TRBV4-2 and TRBJ2-1; D might be TRBD1 or TRBD2, each matching 6 bases. CDR3 DNA sequence: TGTGCCAGCAGCCAGGAGGGGGATCCCGGCGATGAGCAGTTCTTC. It translates to CASSQEGDPGDEQFF.